A selection of T cell receptor beta chains follows, all from one sample in a study of T cell repertoires in cytomegalovirus infection. TCRdb ran MiXCR on the reads and lists one entry per CDR3 protein. Of about 400,000 distinct CDR3 sequences in the sample, 15% to 20% were seen once. Sequencing was performed on PBMCs. These receptors all stem from a human donor in good health (CMV status not recorded). Some clones in this sample may be carry-over from other donors' samples. The CDR3 runs from the conserved cysteine through the conserved F or W. The order of the fields is J gene, clone size, D gene, V gene, CDR3 length, CDR3 DNA, CDR3 protein. D genes are given only for firm matches. The size of a clone is reported for some rows only, either as once, few or many, or as a class for expanded clones.

>TRBJ1-6|few|NA|TRBV4-1|15
TGCGCCAGCAGCCGGACGGGTGAATTAAATTCACCCCTCCACTTT
CASSRTGELNSPLHF
>TRBJ1-6|NA|NA|TRBV18|16
TGTGCCAGCTCACCATTGACAGCGGAAGCTAATTCACCCCTCCACTTT
CASSPLTAEANSPLHF
>TRBJ1-5|few|NA|TRBV3-1|17
TGTGCCAGCAGCAAAACGTCTCCAGTCGGTAGCAATCAGCCCCAGCATTTT
CASSKTSPVGSNQPQHF
>TRBJ1-1|NA|NA|TRBV19|12
TGTGCCAGTCAGAGGGAAAACACTGAAGCTTTCTTT
CASQRENTEAFF
>TRBJ2-5|many|NA|TRBV7-2|16
TGTGCCAGCAGCTTAGGGGCCGGGGGAGGACAAGAGACCCAGTACTTC
CASSLGAGGGQETQYF
>TRBJ2-1|many|TRBD2|TRBV12-3/TRBV12-4|14
TGTGCCAGCGAGACGCGGGAGGGCCTCGGTGAGCAGTTCTTC
CASETREGLGEQFF
>TRBJ2-3|NA|NA|TRBV19|15
TGTGCCAGTAGTAACCCCCGTGAGGGTTTAGATACGCAGTATTTT
CASSNPREGLDTQYF
>TRBJ1-2|many|NA|TRBV7-2|15
TGTGCCAGCAGCCCCTTCAGGGAAACTAACTATGGCTACACCTTC
CASSPFRETNYGYTF
>TRBJ2-5|many|NA|TRBV7-9|12
TGTGCCAGCACGGACCCAGCGGAGACCCAGTACTTC
CASTDPAETQYF
>TRBJ1-5|NA|NA|TRBV20-1|15
TGCAGTGCTAAGCACGGAGGATATAGCAATCAGCCCCAGCATTTT
CSAKHGGYSNQPQHF
>TRBJ2-1|many|TRBD2|TRBV6-2/TRBV6-3|13
TGTGCCAGCAGAACGAGCGGGAACAATGAGCAGTTCTTC
CASRTSGNNEQFF
>TRBJ1-1|NA|NA|TRBV4-1|15
TGCGCCAGCAGCCGTTTAGGGGCGATGAACACTGAAGCTTTCTTT
CASSRLGAMNTEAFF
>TRBJ1-2|NA|TRBD1|TRBV6-2/TRBV6-3|18
TGTGCCAGCAGTTACTCGCATTTGACAGGGTCGCGGGGCTATGGCTACACCTTC
CASSYSHLTGSRGYGYTF
>TRBJ2-5|many|TRBD1|TRBV7-8|16
TGTGCCAGCAGCCCCGGACAGGCGACCCTGCAAGAGACCCAGTACTTC
CASSPGQATLQETQYF
>TRBJ2-1|NA|NA|TRBV19|14
TGTGCCAGTAGTAAGTTCTCTTCCTACAATGAGCAGTTCTTC
CASSKFSSYNEQFF
>TRBJ2-5|many|NA|TRBV7-9|13
TGTGCCAGCAGCCTCAGCATTCGGGAGACCCAGTACTTC
CASSLSIRETQYF
>TRBJ1-1|many|NA|TRBV7-2|15
TGTGCCAGCAGCTTAGGTGCGCAGGGTCGGACTGAAGCTTTCTTT
CASSLGAQGRTEAFF
>TRBJ1-2|NA|NA|TRBV7-2|15
TGTGCCAGCAGCTTAGCTGTTGGGGGGCTGGGTGGCTACACCTTC
CASSLAVGGLGGYTF
>TRBJ2-3|NA|NA|TRBV3-1|14
TGTGCCAGCAGCCAAGACCAGACCGTGGATACGCAGTATTTT
CASSQDQTVDTQYF
>TRBJ1-2|many|NA|TRBV7-9|14
TGTGCCAGCGTATATCAGGGGAGTCACTATGGCTACACCTTC
CASVYQGSHYGYTF
>TRBJ1-2|many|TRBD1|TRBV7-2|13
TGTGCCAGCAGCCCTCGGACAGGGGGAGGCTACACCTTC
CASSPRTGGGYTF
>TRBJ2-7|few|NA|TRBV19|17
TGTGCCAGTAGCCCGACCGTGACAGGACAGTTCTCCTACGAGCAGTACTTC
CASSPTVTGQFSYEQYF
>TRBJ2-2|many|NA|TRBV2|14
TGTGCCAGCAACGAGGACACCTTCACCGGGGAGCTGTTTTTT
CASNEDTFTGELFF
>TRBJ2-5|few|NA|TRBV27|15
TGTGCCAGCAGTTCCGCCCGGGCGGACCAAGAGACCCAGTACTTC
CASSSARADQETQYF
>TRBJ2-1|NA|NA|TRBV20-1|13
TGCAGTGCTAGAGGACACGGACGGGATGAGCAGTTCTTC
CSARGHGRDEQFF
>TRBJ2-1|NA|TRBD1|TRBV6-1|12
TGTGCCAGCAGTGAACAGGGGGAAGGGCAGTTCTTC
CASSEQGEGQFF
>TRBJ2-3|many|NA|TRBV6-2/TRBV6-3|16
TGTGCCAGCAGTTACGGGGCAGAAACTAGCACAGATACGCAGTATTTT
CASSYGAETSTDTQYF
>TRBJ1-1|many|NA|TRBV6-1|14
TGTGCCAGCTGGGTAAGGGAAATGAACACTGAAGCTTTCTTT
CASWVREMNTEAFF
>TRBJ2-3|many|NA|TRBV7-2|14
TGTGCCAGCAGCCCCCTAGGGGGCACAGATACGCAGTATTTT
CASSPLGGTDTQYF
>TRBJ2-6|NA|NA|TRBV10-3|15
TGTGCCATCAGTGGACAGCTCTCTGGGGCCAACGTCCTGACTTTC
CAISGQLSGANVLTF
>TRBJ2-3|many|NA|TRBV5-1|14
TGCGCCAGCAGCTTGGGACAGCGGACAGATACGCAGTATTTT
CASSLGQRTDTQYF
>TRBJ1-1|many|NA|TRBV19|14
TGTGCCAGTAGGTCGACAGGTGCGGGCACTGAAGCTTTCTTT
CASRSTGAGTEAFF
>TRBJ1-1|NA|TRBD1|TRBV2|16
TGTGCCAGCAGTGATCGGGACAGGGCGGTTCAGGATGAAGCTTTCTTT
CASSDRDRAVQDEAFF
>TRBJ2-3|NA|TRBD2|TRBV27|20
TGTGCCAGCAGTTTATCGGGCAGCGGGAGGGCCGCGAGGTTCACAGATACGCAGTATTTT
CASSLSGSGRAARFTDTQYF
>TRBJ2-7|few|NA|TRBV6-5|14
TGTGCCAGCAGTTACTCAGGGGTTGCAAGCGAGCAGTACTTC
CASSYSGVASEQYF
>TRBJ1-1|few|NA|TRBV5-6|14
TGTGCCAGCAGCTTGGACAGCCGGGGGATAGGAGCTTTCTTT
CASSLDSRGIGAFF
>TRBJ2-5|many|TRBD1|TRBV7-9|15
TGTGCCAGCAGACCCCGGGACAGGGGTTCGGAGACCCAGTACTTC
CASRPRDRGSETQYF
>TRBJ1-6|NA|NA|TRBV6-5|19
TGTGCCAGCAGTTACGATTCCCAATCAGGGAGCTCCTATAATTCACCCCTCCACTTT
CASSYDSQSGSSYNSPLHF
>TRBJ1-4|NA|NA|TRBV6-2/TRBV6-3|17
TGTGCCAGCAGTTACTCCACCGGGACGCACGTCCGGGAAAAACTGTTTTTT
CASSYSTGTHVREKLFF
>TRBJ1-2|NA|NA|TRBV10-3|11
TGTGCCATCAACTTGGGGGATGGCTACACCTTC
CAINLGDGYTF
>TRBJ1-1|many|NA|TRBV7-9|17
TGTGCCAGCAGCTTAGACGTAATGGGCAGGGCCTACACTGAAGCTTTCTTT
CASSLDVMGRAYTEAFF
>TRBJ2-1|NA|TRBD2|TRBV2|13
TGTGCCAGCACAGTAGAGCGGGATAAACGGGAGTTCTTC
CASTVERDKREFF
>TRBJ1-2|NA|TRBD1|TRBV27|15
TGTGCCATCAGCGAGGGGACAGAGCTTAACTATGGCTACACCTTC
CAISEGTELNYGYTF
>TRBJ2-3|few|NA|TRBV7-2|15
TGTGCCAGCAGCTTAGTCGGTAGCGGCACAGATACGCAGTATTTT
CASSLVGSGTDTQYF
>TRBJ1-6|NA|TRBD1|TRBV5-1|17
TGCGCCAGCAGCTTGGAACCACAGGGGAGCTATAATTCACCCCTCCACTTT
CASSLEPQGSYNSPLHF
>TRBJ2-1|NA|TRBD1|TRBV6-1|16
TGTGCCAGCAGTGAGTGGGGACAGGGGGCGTACAATGAGCAGTTCTTC
CASSEWGQGAYNEQFF
>TRBJ1-1|many|NA|TRBV7-2|13
TGTGCCAGCAGCTTGAACCGGGACACTGAAGCTTTCTTT
CASSLNRDTEAFF
>TRBJ1-1|many|NA|TRBV12-3/TRBV12-4|15
TGTGCCAGCAGTTTAGCCGGGACACTGACAGATGAAGCTTTCTTT
CASSLAGTLTDEAFF
>TRBJ1-2|many|TRBD1|TRBV7-8|14
TGTGCCAGCAGCTTAGGGCAGGGACAGTATGGCTACACCTTC
CASSLGQGQYGYTF
>TRBJ1-1|NA|NA|TRBV12-3/TRBV12-4|13
TGTGCCAGCACCAAAGGGTGGGGTACTGAAGCTTTCTTT
CASTKGWGTEAFF
>TRBJ1-5|few|NA|TRBV9|15
TGTGCCAGCAGCCCCCGGGGCAGCGCCAATCAGCCCCAGCATTTT
CASSPRGSANQPQHF